The sequence of this TCR beta chain was determined in a study of blood T cell repertoires in COVID-19. Study overall: Sites across the United States, Italy and Spain contributed samples from acute and convalescent COVID-19.

How the authors handled the data: Reference gene primer amplification yielded estimated nucleated cell counts. This table comes from immunoSEQ multiplex PCR, and its TCRdb copy is limited to in-frame clones, with some not included. D and trimming come from the DNA, and the V and J calls and clone size come from that table. The profile shows 180,000 or so clones, 80% to 85% of them singletons. Living in about two dozen US areas, the participants were between roughly 18 and 90 years of age. Cohorts were determined from participant-reported clinical history. Trimming removed 2 bases from V and 4 bases from J, with 9 bases in between. This CDR3 comprises 14 residues. Germline loops: CDR1 MNHNS, CDR2 SASEGT.

The source material was PBMCs or T cells enriched from blood (not recorded which). The V call is TRBV6-1, the J call TRBJ1-5; D is unclear. The receptor's source is a woman in her fifties or sixties who had recovered from COVID-19. The CDR3 nucleotides are TGTGCCAGCAGTGAAAGCTGGTATAATCAGCCCCAGCATTTT. This encodes CASSESWYNQPQHF.